One and the same sample provided the 6 T cell receptor beta chains below, sequenced in a study of blood T cell repertoires in COVID-19. The protocol was immunoSEQ multiplex PCR, while the TCRdb copy is restricted to in-frame clones and leaves out a portion. In the table there are more than 150,000 clones, around 87% of which are singletons. Material: peripheral blood. The receptor source for this set is a man in his fifties with acute or convalescent COVID-19.

V is TRBV6-6 and J is TRBJ2-1; no clear D gene. Trimming stripped 4 bases from V and 5 bases from J, with 3 bases between. This CDR3 region has 11 residues. CDR1 and CDR2 from the germline V gene are MNHNY and SVGAGI (reference sequence). The CDR3 nucleotides read TGTGCCAGCAGTTCTCACAATGAGCAGTTCTTC. Amino acid sequence: CASSSHNEQFF.

The rearrangement joins TRBV7-2 to TRBJ1-5; weak D call: TRBD1 (5 bases). The length of the CDR3 is 15 residues. Deletions cut 5 bases from V and 0 bases from J, with 11 bases between. Germline CDR1 and CDR2: SGHTA and FQGNSA. DNA of the CDR3: TGTGCCAGCAGCCCCTCGACAGCTAGCAATCAGCCCCAGCATTTT. Protein: CASSPSTASNQPQHF.

The chain has TRBV5-4 and TRBJ1-3; TRBD1 is a possible D gene (6 bases). V was pared by 1 base and J by 0 bases, with 8 bases between. Germline assignment: CDR1 SGHNT and CDR2 YYREEE (reference sequence). The CDR3 is made up of 15 amino acids. The CDR3 is CASSLRGGSGNTIYF. The CDR3 DNA follows: TGTGCCAGCAGCTTGCGAGGGGGCTCTGGAAACACCATATATTTT.

The rearrangement joins TRBV5-6 to TRBJ2-3, with 7 bases lining up with TRBD1. The junction had 12 bases not matched to a gene; V was cut back by 4 bases and J by 4 bases. The V gene's germline CDR1 is SGHDT and CDR2 YYEEEE. The CDR3 is 16 amino acids. CDR3 DNA: TGTGCCAGCAGCAACGTCCGGGACAGACCGCCAGATACGCAGTATTTT. The encoded protein is CASSNVRDRPPDTQYF. Full variable domain (rest looked up from reference TRBV5-6 and TRBJ2-3): DAGVTQSPTHLIKTRGQQVTLRCSPKSGHDTVSWYQQALGQGPQFIFQYYEEEERQRGNFPDRFSGHQFPNYSSELNVNALLLGDSALYLCASSNVRDRPPDTQYFGPGTRLTVL.

J is TRBJ2-3 and V is TRBV5-1; the D gene is possibly TRBD2 (5 bases). CDR3 length equals 14 residues. V lost 3 bases to trimming and J lost 3 bases, with 11 bases between them. Looked up from germline, CDR1 is SGHRS and CDR2 is YFSETQ. The CDR3 is CASSSPDSTDTQYF. DNA for the CDR3: TGCGCCAGCAGCTCGCCGGACTCAACAGATACGCAGTATTTT. Full variable domain (missing parts from reference TRBV5-1 and TRBJ2-3): KAGVTQTPRYLIKTRGQQVTLSCSPISGHRSVSWYQQTPGQGLQFLFEYFSETQRNKGNFPGRFSGRQFSNSRSEMNVSTLELGDSALYLCASSSPDSTDTQYFGPGTRLTVL.

This clone is a singleton in its sample. The DNA for the CDR3 is TGTGCCAGCAGTCCCGGGACTAGCGGGAGGGCCCTACGGCTTTCCCCCGGGGAGACCCAGTACTTC. It translates to CASSPGTSGRALRLSPGETQYF. The chain carries TRBV11-2 and TRBJ2-5; the match to TRBD2 covers 16 bases. Germline CDR1 reads SGHAT; CDR2 reads FQNNGV. With V trimmed by 6 bases and J by 5 bases, 24 bases remained unmatched. This CDR3 has 22 amino acids. The variable domain in full, with the rest retrieved from reference TRBV11-2 and TRBJ2-5, is EAGVAQSPRYKIIEKRQSVAFWCNPISGHATLYWYQQILGQGPKLLIQFQNNGVVDDSQLPKDRFSAERLKGVDSTLKIQPAKLEDSAVYLCASSPGTSGRALRLSPGETQYFGPGTRLLVL.